This entry features one TCR beta chain sequence. The antigen remains undetermined. Distinct nucleotide sequences in the sample also encode this CDR3. As processed by the authors: ImmunoSEQ junction-only sequences lacked quality scores, so their filtering differed. Only in-frame clones appear in the TCRdb table, and some are missing; sequencing was by immunoSEQ multiplex PCR. V and J calls plus clone size are reproduced from that table; the DNA served to infer D and trimming. The sample has roughly 1,500,000 clones; roughly 98.5% are singletons. The sample comes from a study of shared clonotypes between healthy human individuals. About the study: Per donor, three plates held CD4 naive cells, three held CD4 memory, two held CD8 naive and one held CD8 memory. Study results and caveats: Non-shared clonotypes were found to have lower generation probabilities than the clonotypes that were shared by all four of the sorted-subset donors. Generally, naive subsets came out with larger estimated richness than memory subsets.

This TCR came from a man aged 25-45 years in good health. The sequenced material came from naive CD4+ T cells sorted from blood. As for subset: CD45RA+ positively selected.

The chain's CDR3 is CAISDMGQGSYEQYF. CDR3 DNA sequence: TGTGCCATCAGTGACATGGGACAGGGGTCCTACGAGCAGTACTTC. The rearrangement links TRBV10-3 to TRBJ2-7; TRBD1 matches 10 bases. The CDR3 totals 15 residues. The germline gives CDR1 ENHRY, CDR2 SYGVKD. Trimming at V came to 3 bases and at J to 1 base, leaving 3 bases not matched to a gene.